This TCR beta chain was captured by sequencing in a study of cytomegalovirus exposure and HLA in healthy donors. This clone was seen more than once but under ten times. This same CDR3 is encoded by further DNA sequences in the sample. V lost 0 bases and J 5 bases, leaving 13 bases between the germline ends. Germline V lookup: CDR1 KGHSH, CDR2 LQKENI. CDR3 size: 16 residues. 60 Vbeta and 13 Jbeta primers were used in PCR. Repertoires were generated with immunoSEQ multiplex PCR, while TCRdb's copy carries only in-frame clones and drops some. The sample has some 200,000 clones; about four fifths are singletons.

The sequence was obtained from a woman in her forties or fifties in good health and CMV-seropositive. The J gene is TRBJ2-2, the V gene TRBV18, with D tentatively TRBD2 (5 bases). Source material: PBMCs. CDR3 nucleotides: TGTGCCAGCTCACCACCGACGGGGAGAGAAACCGGGGAGCTGTTTTTT. Protein product: CASSPPTGRETGELFF. Looking up the rest from reference TRBV18 and TRBJ2-2 gives the full variable domain: NAGVMQNPRHLVRRRGQEARLRCSPMKGHSHVYWYRQLPEEGLKFMVYLQKENIIDESGMPKERFSAEFPKEGPSILRIQQVVRGDSAAYFCASSPPTGRETGELFFGEGSRLTVL.